This TCR beta chain appears in the sequencing data of a study of CD4 T cells in relation to SARS-CoV-2 and coronaviruses. Study at large: The negative reference was HIV-1 Nef peptide pool or peptide-free culture.

The CDR3 runs 14 residues. J gave up 7 bases and V 5 bases, and 7 bases lay outside the gene matches. The germline gives CDR1 LGHDT, CDR2 YNNKEL (reference sequence). The data were produced by immunoSEQ multiplex PCR, yet TCRdb's version contains in-frame clones alone and is incomplete. The data show approximately 22,000 clones, with around 72% seen just once and 15% to 20% held by the top ten. For this clone: As yet, its antigen is unknown.

The unexposed donors gave CD4+ T cells in about 2011-2018, prior to COVID-19. CD4+ T cells were isolated from the cells after more than nine days of culture. Overall study results and limits: Compared with monoreactive clones, crossreactive clones showed significantly weaker SARS-CoV-2 expansion.

This rearrangement joins TRBV3-1 (or the pseudogene TRBV3-2) to TRBJ2-2, with 7 bases lining up with TRBD1. The TCR sequence derives from a human donor in good health. The sample comprised CD4+ T cells from PBMCs, cultured in vitro. The CDR3 sequence is CASSVRGSNGELFF. The DNA of the CDR3 is TGTGCCAGCAGCGTCAGGGGGAGCAACGGGGAGCTGTTTTTT.